This T cell receptor (beta chain) is from a study of blood T cell repertoires in COVID-19. Study-wide context: COVID-19 samples, acute and convalescent, were from the United States, Italy and Spain. The analysed material was cDNA or gDNA that came from T cells, B-cell-depleted T cells, or PBMCs.

The CDR3 has 13 residues. CDR1 is KGHSH and CDR2 is LQKENI in the germline V gene. The trim removed 5 bases at V and 8 bases at J, leaving 5 bases unmatched. In the authors' workflow: Amplification of reference gene primers provided the estimated nucleated cell counts. Produced via immunoSEQ multiplex PCR; TCRdb's table is partial and in-frame only. The V and J calls and clone size were taken over from that table, and D and trimming were inferred from the DNA. The sample includes 110,000 or so clones, approximately 81% of them seen just once. The chain uses TRBV18 and TRBJ1-5, with TRBD1 matching 8 bases. Sequences were obtained from peripheral blood. The receptor's source is a man aged 60-69 years with acute or convalescent COVID-19. The CDR3: CASSADRGEPQHF. In DNA form, the CDR3 reads TGTGCCAGCTCAGCCGACAGGGGAGAGCCCCAGCATTTT.